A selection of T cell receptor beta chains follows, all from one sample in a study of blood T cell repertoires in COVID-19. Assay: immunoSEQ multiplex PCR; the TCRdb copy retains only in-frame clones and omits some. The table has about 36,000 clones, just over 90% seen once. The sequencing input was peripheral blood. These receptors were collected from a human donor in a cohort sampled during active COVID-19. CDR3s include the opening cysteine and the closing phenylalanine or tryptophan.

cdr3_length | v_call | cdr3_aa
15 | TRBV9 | CASSAALAHTDTQYF
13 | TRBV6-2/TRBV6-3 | CASSGLARDTQYF
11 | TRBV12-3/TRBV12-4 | CASSSSNTIYF
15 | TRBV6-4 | CASKLSGGNTGELFF
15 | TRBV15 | CATRMGQGYTGELFF
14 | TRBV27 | CASSLVSGTDTQYF
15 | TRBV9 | CASSVFSANTGELFF
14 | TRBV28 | CASSPGSPNYGYTF
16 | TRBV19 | CASTLTAGSSYNEQFF
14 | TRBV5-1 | CASSLRTGGYEQYF
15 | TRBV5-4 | CASLPSYTQGAEAFF
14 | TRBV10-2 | CASTEVGGPDTQYF
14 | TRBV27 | CASSPRQGEDGYTF
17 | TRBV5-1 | CASSLGLLGQGQYGYTF
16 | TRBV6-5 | CASSYTSGTGQETQYF
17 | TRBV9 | CASSVAAGASSYNEQFF
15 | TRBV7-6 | CASRLNNRGNYEQYF
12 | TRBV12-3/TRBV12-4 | CATGQGTTEAFF
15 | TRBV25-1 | CASSDSGGSGNTIYF
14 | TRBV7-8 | CASSYRGTGNTIYF
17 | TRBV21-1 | CASSEPGLGEGSYEQYF
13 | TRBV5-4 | CASRDRANEKLFF
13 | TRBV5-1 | CASSSAGGLEAFF
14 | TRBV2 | CASRSTGGNYGYTF
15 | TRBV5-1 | CASSLGLALQETQYF
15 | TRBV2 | CASSLTGALANEQFF